This TCR beta chain appears in the sequencing data of a study of patients and donors after allogeneic stem cell transplantation. TCRdb processed the RT-PCR reads anew with MiXCR; each CDR3 protein has one entry. This sample has over 150,000 distinct CDR3 sequences, with 35% to 50% found just once. The CDR3 runs to 12 residues. Trimming cost V 0 bases and J 7 bases, with 7 bases left between them. Germline V CDR1 and CDR2: SGHRS, YFSETQ. This clonotype was observed a few times. Sequencing used blood, either unsorted or a sorted T cell fraction (not recorded which). The gene calls are TRBV5-1 and TRBJ1-1; D gene uncertain. The TCR originated in a human donor who was either an allogeneic HSCT recipient or a stem cell or donor lymphocyte infusion donor (not recorded which). It is not recorded whose cells these are; they may come from a transplant donor. CDR3: CASSLDGFEAFF. The CDR3 DNA is TGCGCCAGCAGCTTGGATGGGTTTGAAGCTTTCTTT.